One sample yielded the 9 T cell receptor beta chains listed below, sequenced in a study of graft-versus-host responses after intestinal transplantation. These receptors lack a known antigen. This table comes from immunoSEQ multiplex PCR, and its TCRdb copy is limited to in-frame clones, with some not included. The table has over 100,000 clones, over 85% seen once. Sequenced material: unstimulated CD4+ T cells sorted from spleen or lymph node cells, taken before transplant. All receptors come from a human donor who was the organ donor for an intestinal transplant.

This clone appeared a single time. V usage is TRBV6-5 and J usage is TRBJ2-5; 9 bases align to TRBD1. There are 12 residues in the CDR3. Unmatched junction bases numbered 0, after V lost 6 bases and J lost 4 bases. CDR1 MNHEY and CDR2 SVGAGI come from the germline V gene. The CDR3 DNA is TGTGCCAGCAGGGGACAGGGAGAGACCCAGTACTTC. It encodes CASRGQGETQYF.

V is TRBV30 and J is TRBJ2-3; D ambiguous. The V end was cut by 2 bases, the J end by 0 bases, with 9 bases between. This CDR3 region has 14 residues. CDR1 and CDR2 from the germline V gene are GTSNPN and SVGIG (reference sequence). CDR3 residues: CAWSWSASTDTQYF. The DNA of the CDR3 is TGTGCCTGGAGTTGGTCCGCGAGCACAGATACGCAGTATTTT.

V usage is TRBV19 and J usage is TRBJ1-2; maybe TRBD1 (6 bases). Germline values: CDR1 LNHDA, CDR2 SQIVND (reference sequence). CDR3 length equals 16 residues. V was clipped by 11 bases and J by 1 base, with 23 bases between them. The CDR3 loop is CASRTTGGWDNYGYTF. The CDR3 DNA reads TGTGCCTCTCGGACGACCGGGGGCTGGGATAACTATGGCTACACCTTC. Full variable domain (missing parts from reference TRBV19 and TRBJ1-2): DGGITQSPKYLFRKEGQNVTLSCEQNLNHDAMYWYRQDPGQGLRLIYYSQIVNDFQKGDIAEGYSVSREKKESFPLTVTSAQKNPTAFYLCASRTTGGWDNYGYTFGSGTRLTVV.

J is TRBJ2-5 and V is TRBV28, with 8 bases fitting TRBD2. The J call may be incorrect, as the DNA end agrees better with TRBJ2-7. This CDR3 spans 14 amino acids. Looked up from germline, CDR1 is MDHEN and CDR2 is SYDVKM. The CDR3 bases are TGTGCCAGCAGGGAGCGGGAGTCCTCCTACGAGCAGTACTTC. This translates into CASRERESSYEQYF.

V usage is TRBV5-1 and J usage is TRBJ2-1; TRBD2 matches 10 bases. The J segment lost 1 base and the V segment lost 1 base, leaving 8 bases of the junction unmatched. This CDR3 has 18 amino acids. The germline CDR1 and CDR2 sequences are SGHRS and YFSETQ. The CDR3 sequence: CASSLWSSGRPSYNEQFF. For the CDR3, the DNA is TGCGCCAGCAGCTTGTGGAGTAGCGGGAGGCCGTCCTACAATGAGCAGTTCTTC.

V and J are TRBV7-2 and TRBJ1-3; 10 nucleotides agree with TRBD1. The CDR3 covers 14 residues. Germline V gene lookup returns CDR1 SGHTA and CDR2 FQGNSA. Losses at the gene ends were 3 bases for V and 10 bases for J; bases not matched to a gene: 6. CDR3 nucleotide sequence: TGTGCCAGCAGCTTCGGGACAGGGGCAAAAACCATATATTTT. Translation: CASSFGTGAKTIYF. Using reference TRBV7-2 and TRBJ1-3 for the parts outside the CDR3, the full variable domain is GAGVSQSPSNKVTEKGKDVELRCDPISGHTALYWYRQSLGQGLEFLIYFQGNSAPDKSGLPSDRFSAERTGGSVSTLTIQRTQQEDSAVYLCASSFGTGAKTIYFGEGSWLTVV.

The rearrangement uses TRBV30 and TRBJ2-3; D may be TRBD1 or TRBD2 (6 bases each). From germline, CDR1 is GTSNPN and CDR2 SVGIG (reference sequence). Trimming removed 2 bases at V and 1 base at J, with 13 bases between. The CDR3 contains 15 residues. CDR3 protein: CAWSKGGKGTDTQYF. The DNA of the CDR3 is TGTGCCTGGAGTAAAGGGGGGAAAGGCACAGATACGCAGTATTTT.

A note on this clone: Other DNA sequences in this sample translate to the same CDR3. The V gene is TRBV19, the J gene TRBJ2-7; TRBD2 aligns across 14 bases. The CDR3 sequence is 18 residues long. CDR1 is LNHDA, CDR2 SQIVND, per germline (reference sequence). J lost 5 bases, V lost 6 bases, and 15 bases had no gene match. CDR3 sequence (DNA): TGTGCCAGTAGCCCCCGTCCTGGGACTAGCGGGAGTAGGCACGAGCAGTACTTC. Translating gives CASSPRPGTSGSRHEQYF.

This sequence joins TRBV5-1 and TRBJ1-1; 9 nucleotides line up with TRBD1. Germline loops: CDR1 SGHRS, CDR2 YFSETQ. The ends lost 3 bases at V and 3 bases at J; junction bases unmatched: 3. This CDR3 is built from 14 residues. The CDR3: CASSSQGADTEAFF. CDR3 DNA sequence: TGCGCCAGCAGCTCACAGGGGGCGGACACTGAAGCTTTCTTT.